The following is a TCR beta chain sequence with its context. No antigen is known for it. These data originate in a study of T cell responses to AZD1222 COVID-19 vaccine. The CDR3 covers 17 residues. The V end was cut by 6 bases, the J end by 0 bases, with 20 bases between. Germline values: CDR1 SGDLS, CDR2 YYNGEE. The study, taken as a whole, reports: Only 5 or 6 people who got AZD1222 tested seropositive at baseline. Two doses of AZD1222 preceded a rise in Spike-specific TCR breadth and depth. It was only after the peak T cell response that any repertoires were sampled.

Profiled with immunoSEQ multiplex PCR; TCRdb holds only in-frame clones, not every one. The sample records 200,000 or so clones, roughly 92% being singletons. Second doses were pooled across both intervals (about 4 or about 12 weeks). The clonotype was recovered from an adult who received the AZD1222 COVID-19 vaccine. The input for sequencing was peripheral blood, taken 28 days after the second AZD1222 dose. The chain uses TRBV9 and TRBJ2-3; D possibly uses TRBD1 or TRBD2 (5 bases each). Here the CDR3 DNA reads TGTGCCAGCAATCAGGGCCGGGAACTTCTTAGCACAGATACGCAGTATTTT. Amino acid sequence: CASNQGRELLSTDTQYF.